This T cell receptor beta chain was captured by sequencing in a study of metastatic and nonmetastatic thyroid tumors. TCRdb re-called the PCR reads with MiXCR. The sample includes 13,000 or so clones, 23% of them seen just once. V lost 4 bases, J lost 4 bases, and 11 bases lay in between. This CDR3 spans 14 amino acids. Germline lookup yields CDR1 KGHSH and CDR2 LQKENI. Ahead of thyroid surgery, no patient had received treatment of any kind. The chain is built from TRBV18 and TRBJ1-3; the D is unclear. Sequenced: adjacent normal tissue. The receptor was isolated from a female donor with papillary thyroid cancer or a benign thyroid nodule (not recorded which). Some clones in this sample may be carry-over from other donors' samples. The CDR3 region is CASSRRMPGNTIYF. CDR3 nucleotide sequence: TGTGCCAGCTCACGACGGATGCCGGGAAACACCATATATTTT.